The rows below give T cell receptor beta chains drawn from one sample of a study of tumor-infiltrating lymphocytes in glioblastoma multiforme. TCRdb used MiXCR to reprocess the multiplex PCR reads, holding one entry per CDR3 protein. The table has 15,000 to 20,000 distinct CDR3 sequences, about 70% seen once. The sample was peripheral blood. The receptors were gathered from a male donor with glioblastoma. CDR3s include the opening cysteine and the closing phenylalanine or tryptophan. Not all rows give a size; the values are once, few, many and, for expanded clones, a class.

v_call	j_call	clone_size	cdr3_aa
TRBV11-2	TRBJ2-7	few	CASSLDKEQYF
TRBV4-2	TRBJ1-5	.	CASSQEWGRGQPQHF
TRBV10-3	TRBJ2-1	many	CAASGGRTYNEQFF
TRBV11-2	TRBJ2-7	.	CAARSPRTYNEQYF
TRBV11-2	TRBJ2-1	.	CASSRDRSKVNNDQFF
TRBV7-9	TRBJ2-1	many	CASSLASNSAAYNEQFF
TRBV7-2	TRBJ2-7	.	CASSLGIGPTSGEQYF
TRBV19	TRBJ1-5	many	CASSILDGNQPQHF
TRBV12-5	TRBJ2-5	.	CASGTDSGTLQERETQYF
TRBV20-1	TRBJ2-1	once	CSAVRGSMNEQFF
TRBV6-1	TRBJ2-5	.	CASSVLTQETQYF
TRBV4-1	TRBJ1-5	.	CASSHVDLGGNQPQHF
TRBV11-2	TRBJ2-1	.	CASSSRTVNEQFF
TRBV7-9	TRBJ2-7	few	CASSLFEDLSYEQYF
TRBV2	TRBJ2-7	few	CASSDGGSRYEQYF
TRBV6-5	TRBJ1-4	once	CASSYDGATNEKLFF
TRBV11-2	TRBJ2-3	.	CAISFGGRRTDTQYF
TRBV28	TRBJ1-5	.	CASSLSQGPCQPQHF
TRBV20-1	TRBJ2-1	.	CSARGRGGVYNEQFF
TRBV28	TRBJ2-1	.	CASMGGLELYNEQFF
TRBV11-2	TRBJ2-1	.	CASSSDLNREQFF
TRBV6-1	TRBJ2-1	.	CASQELNNEQFF
TRBV11-2	TRBJ2-3	once	CASSFIGSGTDTQYF
TRBV11-1	TRBJ2-7	once	CAGSPTRGSYEQYF
TRBV29-1	TRBJ2-3	.	CSVEDRTSSTVTQYF
TRBV11-2	TRBJ2-5	.	CASVGLVDTQYF
TRBV29-1	TRBJ2-5	.	CSVKLTADQETQYF